Listed below are T cell receptor beta chains from one sample, sequenced in a study of shared clonotypes between healthy human individuals. Assay used: immunoSEQ multiplex PCR; TCRdb lists only in-frame clones, some missing. The top ten clones hold over 10% of a sample with 520,000 or so clones, more than 65% of them seen once. Sequenced input: PBMCs. The receptors derive from a middle-aged woman in good health. Some clones in this sample may be carry-over from other donors' samples. CDR3s include the opening cysteine and the closing phenylalanine or tryptophan. The order of the fields is clone size, D gene, V gene, J gene, CDR3 DNA, CDR3 protein. A D gene is named only where the DNA matches it firmly. Size is stated for part of the rows, as once, few or many counts, or as a class when the clone is expanded.

clone_size: few; d_call: .; v_call: TRBV7-8; j_call: TRBJ1-5; cdr3_nt: TGTGCCAGCAGCCGCACAGGGAGCAATCAGCCCCAGCATTTT; cdr3_aa: CASSRTGSNQPQHF
clone_size: .; d_call: TRBD2; v_call: TRBV4-1; j_call: TRBJ2-5; cdr3_nt: TGCGCCAGCAGCTCCCTAGCGGGATTGGGGACAGAGACCCAGTACTTC; cdr3_aa: CASSSLAGLGTETQYF
clone_size: .; d_call: .; v_call: TRBV4-1; j_call: TRBJ1-2; cdr3_nt: TGCGCCAGCAGCCAAGAGAGACGGTTCTATGGTGGCTACACCTTC; cdr3_aa: CASSQERRFYGGYTF
clone_size: .; d_call: TRBD1; v_call: TRBV2; j_call: TRBJ2-7; cdr3_nt: TGTGCCAGCAGCGAGACAGGGGACGAGCAGTACTTC; cdr3_aa: CASSETGDEQYF
clone_size: .; d_call: TRBD2; v_call: TRBV19; j_call: TRBJ2-5; cdr3_nt: TGTGCCAGTAGTACGGGGATTAGCGGGAGAGGGGAGACCCAGTACTTC; cdr3_aa: CASSTGISGRGETQYF
clone_size: .; d_call: TRBD1; v_call: TRBV13; j_call: TRBJ2-1; cdr3_nt: TGTGCCAGCAGCTGGACAGGGAATCACAATGAGCAGTTCTTC; cdr3_aa: CASSWTGNHNEQFF
clone_size: .; d_call: .; v_call: TRBV18; j_call: TRBJ2-7; cdr3_nt: TGTGCCAGCTCACCAGGGCAGGGTAGGTACGAGCAGTACTTC; cdr3_aa: CASSPGQGRYEQYF
clone_size: few; d_call: .; v_call: TRBV19; j_call: TRBJ1-1; cdr3_nt: TGTGCCAGTACAGTCACCTTGAACACTGAAGCTTTCTTT; cdr3_aa: CASTVTLNTEAFF
clone_size: .; d_call: .; v_call: TRBV5-8; j_call: TRBJ2-5; cdr3_nt: TGTGCCAGCAGCAACGGCATACAGGGAGCCCAAGAGACCCAGTACTTC; cdr3_aa: CASSNGIQGAQETQYF
clone_size: .; d_call: TRBD2; v_call: TRBV11-2; j_call: TRBJ2-7; cdr3_nt: TGTGCCAGCAGCTTAGCTCCTAGCGGGAGTGTCTCCTACGAGCAGTACTTC; cdr3_aa: CASSLAPSGSVSYEQYF
clone_size: few; d_call: .; v_call: TRBV10-3; j_call: TRBJ1-2; cdr3_nt: TGTGCCATCAGTGTGACAGATCCTCACTATGGCTACACCTTC; cdr3_aa: CAISVTDPHYGYTF
clone_size: .; d_call: .; v_call: TRBV28; j_call: TRBJ1-1; cdr3_nt: TGTGCCAGCAGTTTATCCGGGACATCAGCTTTCTTT; cdr3_aa: CASSLSGTSAFF
clone_size: once; d_call: TRBD2; v_call: TRBV2; j_call: TRBJ2-3; cdr3_nt: TGTGCCAGCAGTATTAGCGGGAGGGCCGTCACAGATACGCAGTATTTT; cdr3_aa: CASSISGRAVTDTQYF
clone_size: .; d_call: TRBD2; v_call: TRBV28; j_call: TRBJ2-1; cdr3_nt: TGTGCCAGCAGCCGAGCGGGAGGGGGTAATGAGCAGTTCTTC; cdr3_aa: CASSRAGGGNEQFF
clone_size: .; d_call: .; v_call: TRBV5-4; j_call: TRBJ2-2; cdr3_nt: TGTGCCAGCAGCTTTGGCGGCGGCACCGGGGAGCTGTTTTTT; cdr3_aa: CASSFGGGTGELFF
clone_size: few; d_call: .; v_call: TRBV5-1; j_call: TRBJ2-7; cdr3_nt: TGCGCCAGCAGCTTTAACCGGGGATCGGAGGAGCAGTACTTC; cdr3_aa: CASSFNRGSEEQYF
clone_size: few; d_call: .; v_call: TRBV21-1; j_call: TRBJ2-1; cdr3_nt: TGTGCCAGCAGCAGGGTTACGCAGGGACTAGCGGGAGGAACCTCCTACAATGAGCAGTTCTTC; cdr3_aa: CASSRVTQGLAGGTSYNEQFF
clone_size: .; d_call: TRBD1; v_call: TRBV7-9; j_call: TRBJ1-4; cdr3_nt: TGTGCCAGCAGTCGCAGGGGGGGTGAAGAAAAACTGTTTTTT; cdr3_aa: CASSRRGGEEKLFF
clone_size: .; d_call: .; v_call: TRBV10-3; j_call: TRBJ2-1; cdr3_nt: TGTGCCATCAGACGACAGGGAGGTGAGCAGTTCTTC; cdr3_aa: CAIRRQGGEQFF
clone_size: .; d_call: TRBD2; v_call: TRBV11-1; j_call: TRBJ2-1; cdr3_nt: TGTGCCAGCAGCCCCTCCGGGACTAAAAACAATGAGCAGTTCTTC; cdr3_aa: CASSPSGTKNNEQFF
clone_size: .; d_call: TRBD2; v_call: TRBV11-2; j_call: TRBJ2-1; cdr3_nt: TGTGCCAGCAGCCGATTAGCGGGAGCCCCGGACTCCTACAATGAGCAGTTCTTC; cdr3_aa: CASSRLAGAPDSYNEQFF
clone_size: .; d_call: TRBD2; v_call: TRBV9; j_call: TRBJ2-5; cdr3_nt: TGTGCCAGCAGCGTAGTCCCAGCGGGAGACGATTACTTC; cdr3_aa: CASSVVPAGDDYF
clone_size: .; d_call: .; v_call: TRBV9; j_call: TRBJ2-3; cdr3_nt: TGTGCCAGCAGCGTAGGGAATTCGGATACGCAGTATTTT; cdr3_aa: CASSVGNSDTQYF
clone_size: once; d_call: .; v_call: TRBV5-4; j_call: TRBJ1-1; cdr3_nt: TGTGCCAGCAGCCTGAACAGGGCGGGCACTGAAGCTTTCTTT; cdr3_aa: CASSLNRAGTEAFF
clone_size: .; d_call: .; v_call: TRBV2; j_call: TRBJ2-3; cdr3_nt: TGTGCCAGCAGTGAGGGAGTAGGGACAGATACGCAGTATTTT; cdr3_aa: CASSEGVGTDTQYF
clone_size: .; d_call: TRBD1; v_call: TRBV6-1; j_call: TRBJ1-2; cdr3_nt: TGTGCCACCGACAGGGGGCAGTTGGACTATGGCTACACCTTC; cdr3_aa: CATDRGQLDYGYTF
clone_size: .; d_call: TRBD2; v_call: TRBV6-6; j_call: TRBJ2-1; cdr3_nt: TGTGCCAGCAGTAGACCGGGACTACGTGGGGATGAGCAGTTCTTC; cdr3_aa: CASSRPGLRGDEQFF
clone_size: once; d_call: TRBD2; v_call: TRBV6-5; j_call: TRBJ2-1; cdr3_nt: TGTGCCAGCCGCTCACTAGCGAGCCTTCAGCGGCAGTTCTTC; cdr3_aa: CASRSLASLQRQFF
clone_size: .; d_call: .; v_call: TRBV4-1; j_call: TRBJ1-1; cdr3_nt: TGCGCCAGCAGCAGGTTAGGCAGGGGGAACACTGAAGCTTTCTTT; cdr3_aa: CASSRLGRGNTEAFF
clone_size: once; d_call: TRBD2; v_call: TRBV7-9; j_call: TRBJ2-7; cdr3_nt: TGTGCCAGCAGCTTCTTTTCTTTTACCGCGGGAGATACCTACGAGCAGTACTTC; cdr3_aa: CASSFFSFTAGDTYEQYF
clone_size: once; d_call: .; v_call: TRBV7-9; j_call: TRBJ2-7; cdr3_nt: TGTGCCAGCAGCTTAGAGGGGACCTACGAGCAGTACTTC; cdr3_aa: CASSLEGTYEQYF
clone_size: .; d_call: .; v_call: TRBV7-8; j_call: TRBJ1-3; cdr3_nt: TGTGCCAGCACCACCCGGGGGGCGTCGGGAAACACCATATATTTT; cdr3_aa: CASTTRGASGNTIYF
clone_size: .; d_call: .; v_call: TRBV5-1; j_call: TRBJ2-5; cdr3_nt: TGCGCCAGCAGCTTGGCCGCGGACGGGTTTCAAGAGACCCAGTACTTC; cdr3_aa: CASSLAADGFQETQYF
clone_size: many; d_call: .; v_call: TRBV5-1; j_call: TRBJ2-3; cdr3_nt: TGCGCCAGCAGCTTTGGGCCCACGGGAAGGGCAGATACGCAGTATTTT; cdr3_aa: CASSFGPTGRADTQYF
clone_size: .; d_call: TRBD1; v_call: TRBV7-6; j_call: TRBJ2-5; cdr3_nt: TGTGCCAGCAGCTTAGTTCCCAGGGGGCAAGAGACCCAGTACTTC; cdr3_aa: CASSLVPRGQETQYF
clone_size: .; d_call: .; v_call: TRBV5-1; j_call: TRBJ1-4; cdr3_nt: TGCGCCAGCAGCTTGGGTCTGGAAGTTAGGGGCGAAAAACTGTTTTTT; cdr3_aa: CASSLGLEVRGEKLFF
clone_size: .; d_call: .; v_call: TRBV7-8; j_call: TRBJ2-5; cdr3_nt: TGTGCCAGCAGCTCCACCCGGGACGACCAGTACTTC; cdr3_aa: CASSSTRDDQYF
clone_size: .; d_call: TRBD1; v_call: TRBV27; j_call: TRBJ2-7; cdr3_nt: TGTGCCAGCAGATCGACAGGGCTGTACGAGCAGTACTTC; cdr3_aa: CASRSTGLYEQYF
clone_size: once; d_call: .; v_call: TRBV27; j_call: TRBJ2-7; cdr3_nt: TGTGCCAGCAGTTTATCGTCCGGGAGCGTAGGGCAGTACTTC; cdr3_aa: CASSLSSGSVGQYF
clone_size: .; d_call: TRBD1; v_call: TRBV7-8; j_call: TRBJ2-7; cdr3_nt: TGTGCCAGCAGCTTCGGACAGGTCTACGAGCAGTACTTC; cdr3_aa: CASSFGQVYEQYF
clone_size: few; d_call: .; v_call: TRBV10-3; j_call: TRBJ1-1; cdr3_nt: TGTGCCATCAGTGAATTGGCGGCGAACACTGAAGCTTTCTTT; cdr3_aa: CAISELAANTEAFF
clone_size: .; d_call: TRBD1; v_call: TRBV7-3; j_call: TRBJ1-1; cdr3_nt: TGTGCCAGCAGCTATAAGCCGGGACAGGGTAACACTGAAGCTTTCTTT; cdr3_aa: CASSYKPGQGNTEAFF
clone_size: .; d_call: .; v_call: TRBV11-2; j_call: TRBJ2-5; cdr3_nt: TGTGCCAGCAGCTTAGGGCTAGAGGAGACCCAGTACTTC; cdr3_aa: CASSLGLEETQYF
clone_size: .; d_call: TRBD1; v_call: TRBV6-1; j_call: TRBJ1-1; cdr3_nt: TGTGCCAGCAGGGAACAGGGGCTCACTGAAGCTTTCTTT; cdr3_aa: CASREQGLTEAFF
clone_size: .; d_call: .; v_call: TRBV11-2; j_call: TRBJ2-5; cdr3_nt: TGTGCCAGCAGCTTAGCAGGGTGGGAGACCCAGTACTTC; cdr3_aa: CASSLAGWETQYF
clone_size: .; d_call: .; v_call: TRBV27; j_call: TRBJ2-7; cdr3_nt: TGTGCCAGCAGCTCCGGACGGGGCTACGAGCAGTACTTC; cdr3_aa: CASSSGRGYEQYF
clone_size: .; d_call: .; v_call: TRBV7-2; j_call: TRBJ2-3; cdr3_nt: TGTGCCAGCAGCCGTGTCTCGGGAGCCGGCACAGATACGCAGTATTTT; cdr3_aa: CASSRVSGAGTDTQYF
clone_size: .; d_call: TRBD2; v_call: TRBV9; j_call: TRBJ2-1; cdr3_nt: TGTGCCAGCAGCCCAGGACTAGCGGGAGGGGAAAGTGAGCAGTTCTTC; cdr3_aa: CASSPGLAGGESEQFF
clone_size: .; d_call: TRBD1; v_call: TRBV5-1; j_call: TRBJ2-7; cdr3_nt: TGCGCCAGCAGTCGAGGCCGGGACAGGGACCGATACGAGCAGTACTTC; cdr3_aa: CASSRGRDRDRYEQYF
clone_size: .; d_call: .; v_call: TRBV19; j_call: TRBJ1-5; cdr3_nt: TGTGCCAGTAGCTACCGGGACGGCTACAATCAGCCCCAGCATTTT; cdr3_aa: CASSYRDGYNQPQHF
clone_size: .; d_call: .; v_call: TRBV27; j_call: TRBJ2-2; cdr3_nt: TGTGCCAGCAGTTTACCCGCTTTTCGGGGGTCCGGCACCGGGGAGCTGTTTTTT; cdr3_aa: CASSLPAFRGSGTGELFF
clone_size: .; d_call: .; v_call: TRBV6-4; j_call: TRBJ2-1; cdr3_nt: TGTGCCAGCATTGTGATAGCGCCTAATGAGCAGTTCTTC; cdr3_aa: CASIVIAPNEQFF
clone_size: once; d_call: .; v_call: TRBV7-2; j_call: TRBJ2-1; cdr3_nt: TGTGCCAGCAGCTTAGTAGCTGGGGAATACAATGAGCAGTTCTTC; cdr3_aa: CASSLVAGEYNEQFF
clone_size: .; d_call: .; v_call: TRBV7-2; j_call: TRBJ2-5; cdr3_nt: TGTGCCAGCAGCTTAGTAGCTTTGGGAGAGACCCAGTACTTC; cdr3_aa: CASSLVALGETQYF
clone_size: .; d_call: TRBD1; v_call: TRBV6-1; j_call: TRBJ2-1; cdr3_nt: TGTGCCAGCATCCTCGACAGGGTCTCCTACAATGAGCAGTTCTTC; cdr3_aa: CASILDRVSYNEQFF